This T cell receptor beta chain was identified in a study of T cell repertoires in cytomegalovirus infection. Regarding this clonotype: Being one base from a much bigger clone, this may be a read error.

Per the germline V gene, CDR1 is SEHNR and CDR2 is FQNEAQ (reference sequence). CDR3 length: 12 residues. The germline V and J ends were trimmed by 4 bases and 8 bases, with 9 bases remaining between them. TCRdb analysed the reads with MiXCR anew, one entry per CDR3 protein. Of some 240,000 distinct CDR3 sequences listed, about a sixth are singletons. The TCR was taken from a human donor in good health (CMV status not recorded). Some clones in this sample may be carry-over from other donors' samples. Material for sequencing was CD8+ T cells from PBMCs. V gene TRBV7-9 combines with J gene TRBJ2-1; D is possibly TRBD2 (6 bases). CDR3 sequence: CASSSSGDEQFF. The CDR3 DNA follows: TGTGCCAGCAGCTCCTCGGGGGATGAGCAGTTCTTC.